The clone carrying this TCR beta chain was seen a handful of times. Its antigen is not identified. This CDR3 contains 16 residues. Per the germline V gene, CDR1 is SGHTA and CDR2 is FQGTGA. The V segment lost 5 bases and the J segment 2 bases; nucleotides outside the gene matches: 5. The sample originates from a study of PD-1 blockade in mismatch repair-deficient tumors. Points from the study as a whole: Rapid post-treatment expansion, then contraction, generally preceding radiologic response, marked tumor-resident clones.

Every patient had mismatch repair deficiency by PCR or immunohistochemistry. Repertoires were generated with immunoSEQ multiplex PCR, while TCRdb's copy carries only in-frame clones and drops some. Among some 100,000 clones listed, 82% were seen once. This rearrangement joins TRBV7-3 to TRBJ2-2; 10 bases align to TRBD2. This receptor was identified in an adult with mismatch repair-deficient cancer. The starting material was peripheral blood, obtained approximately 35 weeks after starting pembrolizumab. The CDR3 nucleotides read TGTGCCAGCAGCAAAGCGGGAGGGCCAAACACCGGGGAGCTGTTTTTT. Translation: CASSKAGGPNTGELFF.